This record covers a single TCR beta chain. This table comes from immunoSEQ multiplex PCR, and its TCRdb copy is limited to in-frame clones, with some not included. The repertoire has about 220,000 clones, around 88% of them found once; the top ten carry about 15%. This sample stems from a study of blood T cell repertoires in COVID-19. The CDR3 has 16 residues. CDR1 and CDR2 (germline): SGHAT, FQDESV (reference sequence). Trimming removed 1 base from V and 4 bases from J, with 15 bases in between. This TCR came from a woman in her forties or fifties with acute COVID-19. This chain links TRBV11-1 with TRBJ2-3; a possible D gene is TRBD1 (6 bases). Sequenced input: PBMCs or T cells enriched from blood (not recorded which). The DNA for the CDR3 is TGTGCCAGCAGCTTAGTGCCAGGGGAAGGCGCAGATACGCAGTATTTT. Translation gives CASSLVPGEGADTQYF.